What follows are 7 T cell receptor beta chains derived from one specimen sequenced in a study of T cell changes during pregnancy in multiple sclerosis. Method: immunoSEQ multiplex PCR; TCRdb's copy keeps in-frame clones and lacks some. The sample yields 81,000 or so clones, approximately 91% seen once. Material: PBMCs, obtained in the first trimester of pregnancy. The receptors come from a female donor in good health, serving as a control in a pregnancy study. Some clones in this sample may be carry-over from other donors' samples.

This chain links TRBV7-3 with TRBJ2-1, with 14 bases identical to TRBD2. This CDR3 is built from 16 residues. Germline V gives CDR1 SGHTA, CDR2 FQGTGA. V was clipped by 6 bases and J by 6 bases; unmatched bases: 7. The CDR3 region has the DNA TGTGCCAGCAGGTCCGGGACTAGCGGGGGCCGCAATGAGCAGTTCTTC. Encoded protein: CASRSGTSGGRNEQFF.

J is TRBJ2-5 and V is TRBV5-4; TRBD2 is a possible D gene (6 bases). CDR1 is SGHNT and CDR2 is YYREEE in the germline V gene (reference sequence). V lost 1 base to trimming and J lost 4 bases, with 11 bases between them. This CDR3 is 14 amino acids long. The CDR3 DNA follows: TGTGCCAGCAGCTTGAAAGCGGGTACAGAGACCCAGTACTTC. Encoded protein: CASSLKAGTETQYF.

This clone has just one count. J is TRBJ2-7 and V is TRBV29-1; possible D gene TRBD2, 6 bases. CDR1 is SQVTM and CDR2 is ANQGSEA in the germline V gene. The CDR3 spans 13 residues. Trimming pared 3 bases from V and 3 bases from J, leaving 12 bases between. The chain's CDR3 is CSVEGGKGYEQYF. CDR3 nucleotides: TGCAGCGTTGAGGGCGGGAAGGGCTACGAGCAGTACTTC.

V gene TRBV5-1 combines with J gene TRBJ1-6; the D gene is possibly TRBD1 (5 bases). CDR3 length: 15 amino acids. CDR1 and CDR2 from the germline V gene are SGHRS and YFSETQ. The ends were cut back, 0 bases at V and 8 bases at J, with 12 bases in the middle. CDR3: CASSLAQGQDSPLHF. The DNA for the CDR3 is TGCGCCAGCAGCTTGGCGCAGGGCCAGGATTCACCCCTCCACTTT.

This clone has just one count. The rearrangement joins TRBV27 to TRBJ2-7; 12 nucleotides match TRBD2. The V gene's germline CDR1 is MNHEY and CDR2 SMNVEV (reference sequence). CDR3 length equals 12 residues. Trimming removed 8 bases from V and 11 bases from J; junction bases left unmatched: 7. The CDR3 loop is CASGPSGRVEYF. CDR3 DNA sequence: TGTGCCAGCGGCCCTAGCGGGAGGGTAGAGTACTTC.

V and J are TRBV2 and TRBJ2-6, with a possible D match to TRBD2 (5 bases). Per the germline V gene, CDR1 is SNHLY and CDR2 is FYNNEI. Trimming took off 7 bases at V and 0 bases at J, with 13 bases between the two ends. The CDR3 spans 16 residues. The CDR3 sequence is CASKRTSDSGANVLTF. The DNA of the CDR3 is TGTGCCAGCAAGCGGACCTCTGACTCTGGGGCCAACGTCCTGACTTTC. Complete variable domain (other parts from reference TRBV2 and TRBJ2-6): EPEVTQTPSHQVTQMGQEVILRCVPISNHLYFYWYRQILGQKVEFLVSFYNNEISEKSEIFDDQFSVERPDGSNFTLKIRSTKLEDSAMYFCASKRTSDSGANVLTFGAGSRLTVL.

The chain uses TRBV7-3 and TRBJ2-2, with D possibly being TRBD2 (5 bases). V shed 5 bases and J shed 6 bases, with 16 bases lying between them. CDR1 and CDR2 (germline): SGHTA, FQGTGA. The CDR3 sequence is 15 residues long. The CDR3 is CASSPLERVAGELFF. The CDR3 DNA is TGTGCCAGCAGCCCCTTGGAGAGGGTCGCCGGGGAGCTGTTTTTT.